These 23 T cell receptor beta chains share one sample of origin, sequenced in a study of blood T cell repertoires in COVID-19. Sequencing used immunoSEQ multiplex PCR; TCRdb keeps in-frame clones, though not all of them. The repertoire holds 80,000 to 95,000 clones, with about 85% as singletons. The sequenced material came from peripheral blood. These receptors all stem from a woman aged 50 to 65 with active or convalescent COVID-19.

J is TRBJ1-1 and V is TRBV5-5; D is undetermined. The CDR3 has 16 residues. Looked up from germline, CDR1 is SGHKS and CDR2 is YYEKEE (reference sequence). V lost 0 bases, J lost 4 bases, and 16 bases lay in between. The CDR3 nucleotides read TGTGCCAGCAGCTTGGTTGCAGGTACCTTGGGCACTGAAGCTTTCTTT. It specifies CASSLVAGTLGTEAFF. The variable domain in full, completed from reference TRBV5-5 and TRBJ1-1, reads DAGVTQSPTHLIKTRGQQVTLRCSPISGHKSVSWYQQVLGQGPQFIFQYYEKEERGRGNFPDRFSARQFPNYSSELNVNALLLGDSALYLCASSLVAGTLGTEAFFGQGTRLTVV.

The J gene is TRBJ1-5, the V gene TRBV7-9; maybe TRBD1 (5 bases). CDR1 is SEHNR and CDR2 is FQNEAQ in the germline V gene (reference sequence). V lost 5 bases, J lost 4 bases, and 21 bases lay in between. The CDR3 is 17 residues long. As DNA, the CDR3 is TGTGCCAGCAGCCAATCCCTGGGGGGAGGTGGAAATCAGCCCCAGCATTTT. As protein: CASSQSLGGGGNQPQHF.

The chain recombines TRBV6-2 or TRBV6-3 with TRBJ2-7; D is perhaps TRBD2 (6 bases). V lost 1 base, J lost 2 bases, and 12 bases lay in between. The CDR3 totals 15 residues. CDR1 MNHEY and CDR2 SVGEGT come from the germline V gene. The CDR3 bases are TGTGCCAGCAGTTACTGGGCTAGCGCCACCTACGAGCAGTACTTC. As protein: CASSYWASATYEQYF.

This sequence joins TRBV19 and TRBJ2-1, with D hard to call. The V gene's germline CDR1 is LNHDA and CDR2 SQIVND (reference sequence). The CDR3 runs to 15 residues. Between the trimmed V and J ends, which lost 1 base and 3 bases, there was a span of 10 bases. The CDR3 sequence: CASSIGNSYYNEQFF. The CDR3 coding sequence is TGTGCCAGTAGTATAGGAAACAGTTACTACAATGAGCAGTTCTTC. Looking up the rest from reference TRBV19 and TRBJ2-1 gives the full variable domain: DGGITQSPKYLFRKEGQNVTLSCEQNLNHDAMYWYRQDPGQGLRLIYYSQIVNDFQKGDIAEGYSVSREKKESFPLTVTSAQKNPTAFYLCASSIGNSYYNEQFFGPGTRLTVL.

The sample holds one count of this clone. The chain uses TRBV30 and TRBJ1-1; D gene ambiguous. Looked up from germline, CDR1 is GTSNPN and CDR2 is SVGIG (reference sequence). CDR3 length equals 15 residues. Trimming cost V 3 bases and J 6 bases, with 20 bases left between them. The CDR3 loop reads CAWRAGGSVSAEAFF. The CDR3 bases are TGTGCCTGGAGGGCCGGAGGGTCGGTCAGCGCTGAAGCTTTCTTT.

The V and J genes are TRBV2 and TRBJ1-6; maybe TRBD1 (6 bases). The CDR3 length is 15 residues. The V gene's germline CDR1 is SNHLY and CDR2 FYNNEI. Trimming cost V 7 bases and J 6 bases, with 16 bases left between them. DNA of the CDR3: TGTGCCAGCAATTTTAGGGACAAGGCTAATTCACCCCTCCACTTT. Residues: CASNFRDKANSPLHF.

The V and J genes are TRBV6-5 and TRBJ2-5, with 10 bases aligning to TRBD1. The CDR3 spans 15 residues. Germline V gene data show CDR1 as MNHEY and CDR2 as SVGAGI. V was clipped by 7 bases and J by 5 bases; unmatched bases: 10. Written as DNA, the CDR3 is TGTGCCAGCACCCTGACAGGGGGCAGTGGGGAGACCCAGTACTTC. Amino acid sequence: CASTLTGGSGETQYF.

The CDR3 is CASSPYGGPYEQYF. The CDR3 bases are TGTGCCAGCAGCCCCTACGGGGGGCCCTACGAGCAGTACTTC. The chain joins TRBV11-2 to TRBJ2-7; tentative D call: TRBD2 (7 bases). V lost 5 bases and J lost 2, with 13 bases in between. CDR1 and CDR2 from the germline V gene are SGHAT and FQNNGV. The CDR3 totals 14 residues.

CDR3 region: CASSMGLGIETQYF. The CDR3 DNA reads as TGTGCCAGTAGTATGGGACTGGGGATCGAGACCCAGTACTTC. The genes are TRBV19 and TRBJ2-5; D possibly corresponds to TRBD2 (6 bases). The CDR3 is 14 residues long. Between the trimmed V and J ends, which lost 3 bases and 5 bases, there was a span of 13 bases. CDR1 is LNHDA, CDR2 SQIVND, per germline (reference sequence).

About this clone: Other DNA sequences of this sample code for an identical CDR3. The chain carries TRBV12-3 or TRBV12-4 and TRBJ2-7; 7 nucleotides match TRBD1. This CDR3 is 13 amino acids long. Germline trimming cut 6 bases from V and 4 bases from J; bases unmatched to any gene: 6. The CDR3 region is CASRTGTAYEQYF. CDR3 nucleotides: TGTGCCAGCAGGACCGGGACAGCTTACGAGCAGTACTTC.

In this sample, this clone turned up a few times. The chain uses TRBV7-9 and TRBJ1-4, with D uncertain. Between the trimmed V and J ends, which lost 5 bases and 0 bases, there was a span of 7 bases. The germline CDR1 and CDR2 sequences are SEHNR and FQNEAQ (reference sequence). This CDR3 has 14 residues. As DNA, the CDR3 is TGTGCCAGCAGCGCCCGGGCAACTAATGAAAAACTGTTTTTT. This encodes CASSARATNEKLFF.

The genes are TRBV2 and TRBJ1-2; D gene unclear. The CDR3 sequence is 13 residues long. V shed 4 bases and J shed 4 bases, with 10 bases lying between them. The germline gives CDR1 SNHLY, CDR2 FYNNEI. The CDR3 coding sequence is TGTGCCAGCAGTGCAGAAATAATCTATGGCTACACCTTC. Its translation is CASSAEIIYGYTF.

This clone was detected once. This chain uses TRBV6-5 with TRBJ2-7, with D possibly matching TRBD1 (6 bases). V lost 3 bases to trimming and J lost 3 bases, with 12 bases between them. There are 14 residues in the CDR3. The germline gives CDR1 MNHEY, CDR2 SVGAGI. The CDR3 protein is CASSYTTGSYEQYF. The CDR3 region has the DNA TGTGCCAGCAGTTATACGACAGGAAGCTACGAGCAGTACTTC.

The rearrangement joins TRBV5-6 to TRBJ1-1; D is possibly TRBD1 (5 bases). Deletions cut 0 bases from V and 11 bases from J, with 14 bases between. The CDR3 covers 13 residues. Germline V CDR1 and CDR2: SGHDT, YYEEEE. This CDR3 is CASSLGKGFGAFF. In DNA, the CDR3 is TGTGCCAGCAGCTTGGGTAAGGGGTTCGGGGCTTTCTTT.

To note about this clone: Additional DNA sequences in this sample encode the identical CDR3. The rearrangement uses TRBV16 and TRBJ2-7; D not resolved. The CDR3 contains 14 residues. Germline assignment: CDR1 KGHSY and CDR2 FQNENV. Between the trimmed V and J ends, which lost 0 bases and 0 bases, there was a span of 6 bases. The CDR3, as DNA: TGTGCCAGCAGCCAATCCGCAGGCTCCTACGAGCAGTACTTC. This gives the protein CASSQSAGSYEQYF.

The rearrangement uses TRBV7-2 and TRBJ1-1, with a possible D match to TRBD1 (6 bases). The CDR3 has 13 amino acids. Trimming removed 6 bases from V and 7 bases from J, with 15 bases in between. Germline values: CDR1 SGHTA, CDR2 FQGNSA. CDR3 sequence reads: CASRIGGAGEAFF. CDR3 bases: TGTGCCAGCAGGATCGGGGGGGCGGGTGAAGCTTTCTTT.

This clone was observed once. The chain recombines TRBV7-6 with TRBJ1-4; 12 bases fit TRBD1. The CDR3 has 14 amino acids. J was trimmed by 8 bases and V by 5 bases; bases with no gene match: 3. Germline lookup yields CDR1 SGHVS and CDR2 FNYEAQ. The CDR3 coding sequence is TGTGCCAGCAGCCTCGGGACAGGGGGCGAAAAACTGTTTTTT. The encoded protein is CASSLGTGGEKLFF.

The chain joins TRBV5-4 to TRBJ1-2, with D possibly being TRBD1 (5 bases). Trimming removed 6 bases from V and 7 bases from J, with 13 bases in between. The germline V gene has CDR1 SGHNT and CDR2 YYREEE (reference sequence). CDR3 length: 12 residues. This CDR3 is CASTNRDSGYTF. In nucleotides, the CDR3 is TGTGCCAGCACCAACCGGGACTCTGGCTACACCTTC.

The chain couples TRBV10-1 to TRBJ1-5; no definite D call. The V end was cut by 6 bases, the J end by 1 base, with 22 bases between. The CDR3 runs 18 residues. The germline CDR1 and CDR2 sequences are WNHNN and SYGVQD (reference sequence). The DNA for the CDR3 is TGCGCCAGCAGGCCCGGGAGGCACCGGGCGGGGAGCAATCAGCCCCAGCATTTT. This translates into CASRPGRHRAGSNQPQHF.

The chain links TRBV7-2 to TRBJ2-7, with D perhaps matching TRBD1 (6 bases). The germline V and J ends were trimmed by 4 bases and 4 bases, with 11 bases remaining between them. CDR3 size: 13 residues. Germline V gene data show CDR1 as SGHTA and CDR2 as FQGNSA. This CDR3 is CASSSAGVYEQYF. DNA for the CDR3: TGTGCCAGCAGCTCTGCAGGGGTTTACGAGCAGTACTTC.

Comment on this clone: The sample holds other DNA sequences that translate to the same CDR3. The chain has TRBV13 and TRBJ2-7; 13 bases map to TRBD2. V shed 6 bases and J 2 bases; nucleotides not matched to a gene: 4. Germline CDR1 reads PRHDT; CDR2 reads FYEKMQ (reference sequence). This CDR3 has 15 amino acids. The CDR3 is CASSRTSGGPYEQYF. CDR3 bases: TGTGCCAGCAGTCGGACTAGCGGGGGCCCCTACGAGCAGTACTTC.

This clone turned up a few times. The chain is built from TRBV7-9 and TRBJ1-2; D unresolved. The CDR3 is made up of 12 amino acids. Germline loops: CDR1 SEHNR, CDR2 FQNEAQ (reference sequence). Trimming removed 1 base from V and 6 bases from J, with 6 bases in between. CDR3 residues: CASSLGGNGYTF. The CDR3 region has the DNA TGTGCCAGCAGCTTAGGCGGGAATGGCTACACCTTC.

This clone showed up just once. The V and J genes are TRBV6-4 and TRBJ1-2; D unclear. CDR1 and CDR2 (germline): MRHNA, SNTAGT. This CDR3 comprises 11 residues. Deletions cut 2 bases from V and 4 bases from J, with 2 bases between. The CDR3 DNA reads TGTGCCAGCAGTGACCGCTATGGCTACACCTTC. This encodes CASSDRYGYTF.